The entry below describes one T cell receptor (beta chain). The CDR3 runs to 12 residues. CDR1 is SGHVS, CDR2 FNYEAQ, per germline. V gave up 4 bases and J gave up 9 bases, with 13 bases separating them. The data originate from a study of blood T cell repertoires in COVID-19. Study at large: Samples came from the United States, Italy and Spain, spanning acute and convalescent COVID-19. Sources were T cells, B-cell-depleted T cells, or PBMCs; the material itself was cDNA or gDNA.

As processed by the authors: Scientists estimated how many nucleated cells there were by amplifying reference gene primers. The protocol was immunoSEQ multiplex PCR, while the TCRdb copy is restricted to in-frame clones and leaves out a portion. V and J calls and clone size are given by that table; D and trimming were obtained from the DNA. The table includes over 200,000 clones, 86% detected once. The sequenced sample consisted of peripheral blood. V and J are TRBV7-6 and TRBJ2-7; tentatively, D is TRBD2 (6 bases). The origin of this receptor is a man older than 75 with acute or convalescent COVID-19. The CDR3, as DNA: TGTGCCAGCAGCTCCTTTTTGGGGGGGCAGTACTTC. It specifies CASSSFLGGQYF. The whole variable domain, filled in from reference TRBV7-6 and TRBJ2-7, reads GAGVSQSPRYKVTKRGQDVALRCDPISGHVSLYWYRQALGQGPEFLTYFNYEAQQDKSGLPNDRFSAERPEGSISTLTIQRTEQRDSAMYRCASSSFLGGQYFGPGTRLTVT.